This T cell receptor beta chain was profiled in a study of blood T cell repertoires in COVID-19. The overall study: From the United States, Italy and Spain came samples of acute and convalescent COVID-19. T cells, B-cell-depleted T cells, or PBMCs provided the cDNA or gDNA that served as material.

While infection was still active, Seattle patients were enrolled and then followed longitudinally. Germline loops: CDR1 LGHNA, CDR2 YSLEER. V was pared by 0 bases and J by 1 base, with 9 bases between. The CDR3 length is 15 residues. Sequencing used immunoSEQ multiplex PCR; TCRdb keeps in-frame clones, though not all of them. The repertoire consists of some 150,000 clones, with roughly 77% occurring once and the leading ten covering 5%. The specimen sequenced was peripheral blood. This chain uses TRBV4-3 with TRBJ1-1; D is undetermined. The TCR originated in a woman aged 65 to 85 with COVID-19, enrolled during active disease. CDR3 nucleotides: TGCGCCAGCAGCCAAGAATCGGGGAGGAACACTGAAGCTTTCTTT. Amino acids: CASSQESGRNTEAFF.